The rows below give T cell receptor beta chains drawn from one sample of a study of cytomegalovirus exposure and HLA in healthy donors. Repertoires were generated with immunoSEQ multiplex PCR, while TCRdb's copy carries only in-frame clones and drops some. The data contain around 110,000 clones, 70% to 85% of them singletons. Sequenced sample: PBMCs. Every receptor here comes from a male donor in good health and CMV-seronegative. CDR3s include the opening cysteine and the closing phenylalanine or tryptophan. A D gene is named only where the DNA matches it firmly. Rows give clone size only sometimes, using once, few, many, or a class for an expanded clone.

clone_size: once; j_call: TRBJ1-2; d_call: TRBD1; v_call: TRBV28; cdr3_nt: TGTGCCAGCAGGGACAGGGGGCAAGGCTACACCTTC; cdr3_aa: CASRDRGQGYTF
clone_size: -; j_call: TRBJ2-7; d_call: -; v_call: TRBV29-1; cdr3_nt: TGCAGCGTCCTAAATGGCTACGAGCAGTACTTC; cdr3_aa: CSVLNGYEQYF
clone_size: -; j_call: TRBJ2-3; d_call: TRBD2; v_call: TRBV29-1; cdr3_nt: TGCAGCGTTGATAGCGGGAGCCGCACAGATACGCAGTATTTT; cdr3_aa: CSVDSGSRTDTQYF
clone_size: -; j_call: TRBJ2-3; d_call: -; v_call: TRBV29-1; cdr3_nt: TGCAGGTCCGAAGAGGCGGATACGCAGTATTTT; cdr3_aa: CRSEEADTQYF
clone_size: -; j_call: TRBJ2-7; d_call: -; v_call: TRBV6-1; cdr3_nt: TGTGCCAGCAGGTCGAGGACCTACGAGCAGTACTTC; cdr3_aa: CASRSRTYEQYF
clone_size: -; j_call: TRBJ1-5; d_call: -; v_call: TRBV21-1; cdr3_nt: TGTGCCAGCAGCAAGGACGACAGCAAAGATGATAGCAATCAGCCCCAGCATTTT; cdr3_aa: CASSKDDSKDDSNQPQHF
clone_size: -; j_call: TRBJ2-2; d_call: TRBD2; v_call: TRBV27; cdr3_nt: TGTGCCAGCAGTCCCGGGACTAGCGGGAGTGGTAGCACCGGGGAGCTGTTTTTT; cdr3_aa: CASSPGTSGSGSTGELFF
clone_size: -; j_call: TRBJ2-2; d_call: TRBD2; v_call: TRBV9; cdr3_nt: TGTGCCAGTGACTCGAGCGGGAGGGCCTTCACCGGGGAGCTGTTTTTT; cdr3_aa: CASDSSGRAFTGELFF
clone_size: -; j_call: TRBJ2-2; d_call: TRBD2; v_call: TRBV27; cdr3_nt: TGTGCCAGCAGTAACCCAACGGGAGGGCCCACCGGGGAGCTGTTTTTT; cdr3_aa: CASSNPTGGPTGELFF
clone_size: -; j_call: TRBJ2-7; d_call: TRBD2; v_call: TRBV27; cdr3_nt: TGTGCCAGCAGCCCGGGGACTAGCGCCTCCTACGAGCAGTACTTC; cdr3_aa: CASSPGTSASYEQYF
clone_size: -; j_call: TRBJ2-4; d_call: -; v_call: TRBV6-5; cdr3_nt: TGTGCCAGCAGCGCGGGGATAAGAGGGAAAAACATTCAGTACTTC; cdr3_aa: CASSAGIRGKNIQYF
clone_size: -; j_call: TRBJ2-7; d_call: -; v_call: TRBV4-1; cdr3_nt: TGCGCCAGCAGCCATCCCCGACAACCCTACGAGCAGTACTTC; cdr3_aa: CASSHPRQPYEQYF
clone_size: -; j_call: TRBJ2-1; d_call: -; v_call: TRBV4-1; cdr3_nt: TGCGCCAGCCGAAGGGAGAAATCCTACAATGAGCAGTTCTTC; cdr3_aa: CASRREKSYNEQFF
clone_size: -; j_call: TRBJ2-1; d_call: -; v_call: TRBV7-6; cdr3_nt: TGTGCCACCGCTGATCGTGGAGAGGAGTTCTTC; cdr3_aa: CATADRGEEFF
clone_size: -; j_call: TRBJ2-6; d_call: TRBD2; v_call: TRBV11-2; cdr3_nt: TGTGCCAGCAGCTTAGAGGGGTGGGGACTAGCGGTCTCTGGGGCCAACGTCCTGACTTTC; cdr3_aa: CASSLEGWGLAVSGANVLTF
clone_size: -; j_call: TRBJ2-2; d_call: TRBD2; v_call: TRBV4-1; cdr3_nt: TGCGCCAGCAGCCCGGGACTAGCGGGAGTGGACACCGGGGAGCTGTTTTTT; cdr3_aa: CASSPGLAGVDTGELFF
clone_size: -; j_call: TRBJ2-7; d_call: -; v_call: TRBV6-5; cdr3_nt: TGTGCCAGCTACAGGGACCACGAGCAGTACTTC; cdr3_aa: CASYRDHEQYF
clone_size: -; j_call: TRBJ1-1; d_call: -; v_call: TRBV6-1; cdr3_nt: TGTGCCAGCAGCGCGATGGAGGGCAGGGCTGAAGCTTTCTTT; cdr3_aa: CASSAMEGRAEAFF
clone_size: -; j_call: TRBJ2-3; d_call: -; v_call: TRBV6-1; cdr3_nt: TGTGCCAGCAGTGATTTCCGTACGCAGTATTTT; cdr3_aa: CASSDFRTQYF
clone_size: -; j_call: TRBJ2-4; d_call: -; v_call: TRBV21-1; cdr3_nt: TGTGCCAGCAGCAAAGCAAGACTAGCGGGTAAAAACATTCAGTACTTC; cdr3_aa: CASSKARLAGKNIQYF
clone_size: -; j_call: TRBJ1-2; d_call: -; v_call: TRBV28; cdr3_nt: TGTGCCAGCACCGATCGAGGGCCTAACTATGGCTACACCTTC; cdr3_aa: CASTDRGPNYGYTF
clone_size: few; j_call: TRBJ1-2; d_call: TRBD1; v_call: TRBV18; cdr3_nt: TGTGCCAGCTCACCTTTACAATCGGACAGGGGCACAAACTATGGCTACACCTTC; cdr3_aa: CASSPLQSDRGTNYGYTF
clone_size: -; j_call: TRBJ1-2; d_call: -; v_call: TRBV4-2; cdr3_nt: TGTGCCAGCAGCCAAGATTTACCAGATAACTATGGCTACACCTTC; cdr3_aa: CASSQDLPDNYGYTF
clone_size: -; j_call: TRBJ2-7; d_call: -; v_call: TRBV29-1; cdr3_nt: TGCAGTGCAGGGGACTCCTACGAGCAGTACTTC; cdr3_aa: CSAGDSYEQYF
clone_size: -; j_call: TRBJ2-3; d_call: TRBD1; v_call: TRBV6-5; cdr3_nt: TGTGCCAGCAGTTACATACAGGGGGGCAGTACAGATACGCAGTATTTT; cdr3_aa: CASSYIQGGSTDTQYF
clone_size: -; j_call: TRBJ2-7; d_call: -; v_call: TRBV28; cdr3_nt: TGTGCCAGCAGTCCCCCAGGCAACAGCCTTTGCGAGCAGTACTTC; cdr3_aa: CASSPPGNSLCEQYF
clone_size: -; j_call: TRBJ2-1; d_call: TRBD2; v_call: TRBV12-5; cdr3_nt: TGTGCTAGTGGTTTCTTTGCGGGAGAAGAAAATGAGCAGTTCTTC; cdr3_aa: CASGFFAGEENEQFF
clone_size: once; j_call: TRBJ1-4; d_call: TRBD1; v_call: TRBV2; cdr3_nt: TGTGCCAGCAGGAGGACAGGGGGCATCACAACTAATGAAAAACTGTTTTTT; cdr3_aa: CASRRTGGITTNEKLFF
clone_size: -; j_call: TRBJ1-2; d_call: -; v_call: TRBV5-6; cdr3_nt: TGTGCCAGCAGCCCGGAGCGGGGGCAGGACTACACCTTC; cdr3_aa: CASSPERGQDYTF
clone_size: -; j_call: TRBJ2-7; d_call: TRBD1; v_call: TRBV20-1; cdr3_nt: TGCAGTGCTGGGGACAGCTACGAGCAGTACTTC; cdr3_aa: CSAGDSYEQYF
clone_size: -; j_call: TRBJ1-2; d_call: -; v_call: TRBV30; cdr3_nt: TGTGCCTGGAGTGTGGGACACTTCTATGGCTACACCTTC; cdr3_aa: CAWSVGHFYGYTF
clone_size: -; j_call: TRBJ2-1; d_call: TRBD2; v_call: TRBV4-1; cdr3_nt: TGCGCCAGCAGCCAAGATTCCGCTAGCGGGAGTTTTAATGAGCAGTTCTTC; cdr3_aa: CASSQDSASGSFNEQFF
clone_size: -; j_call: TRBJ2-7; d_call: TRBD2; v_call: TRBV5-1; cdr3_nt: TGCGCCAGCAGCTTAATAGCGGGAGGGCCTGGGGAGCAGTACTTC; cdr3_aa: CASSLIAGGPGEQYF
clone_size: -; j_call: TRBJ2-1; d_call: -; v_call: TRBV11-2; cdr3_nt: TGTGCCAGCAGCTTCCAGGGCTCCTACAATGAGCAGTTCTTC; cdr3_aa: CASSFQGSYNEQFF
clone_size: -; j_call: TRBJ2-1; d_call: TRBD2; v_call: TRBV9; cdr3_nt: TGTGCCAGCAGCGTCCGACGTGGTAGCGGGAGCACTGAGCAGTTCTTC; cdr3_aa: CASSVRRGSGSTEQFF